This T cell receptor beta chain was sequenced in a study of blood T cells in healthy people across ages. With a J-beta primer mix and a sample-barcoded 5' primer, a second PCR ran about 6 to 11 cycles. One entry per CDR3 protein results from TCRdb running MiXCR on the 5' RACE reads. There are around 1,900,000 distinct CDR3 sequences in the sample; around 42% occur only once, and roughly 23% lies in the top ten. In germline, CDR1 is LGHDT, CDR2 YNNKEL (reference sequence). CDR3 length: 17 residues. Note on this clonotype: The junction shows a germline mismatch at one end, possibly a read error.

Specimen: blood. This sequence was found in a human donor in good health. V usage is TRBV3-1 and J usage is TRBJ1-2, with D perhaps TRBD1 (5 bases). The CDR3, as DNA: TGTGTCAGCAGCCAACCCGGATGGGGGTCTCCCTCCTATGGCTACACCTTC. Translation gives CVSSQPGWGSPSYGYTF.